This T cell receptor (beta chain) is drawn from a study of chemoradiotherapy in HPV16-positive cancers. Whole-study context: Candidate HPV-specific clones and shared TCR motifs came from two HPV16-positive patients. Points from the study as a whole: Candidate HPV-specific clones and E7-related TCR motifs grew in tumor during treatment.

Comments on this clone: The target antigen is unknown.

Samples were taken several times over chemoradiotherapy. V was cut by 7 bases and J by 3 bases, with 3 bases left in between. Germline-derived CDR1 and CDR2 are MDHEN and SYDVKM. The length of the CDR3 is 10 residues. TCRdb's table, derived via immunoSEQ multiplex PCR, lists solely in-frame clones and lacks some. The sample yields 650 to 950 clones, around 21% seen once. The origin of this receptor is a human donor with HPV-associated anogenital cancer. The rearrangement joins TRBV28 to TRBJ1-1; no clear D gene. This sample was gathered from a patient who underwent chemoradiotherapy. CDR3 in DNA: TGTGCCAGCATTGACACTGAAGCTTTCTTT. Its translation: CASIDTEAFF.